The 16 T cell receptor beta chains in this list originate from one sample, sequenced in a study of control samples from healthy donors and cancer patients. Data came from immunoSEQ multiplex PCR; TCRdb stores just in-frame clones and leaves some out. The sample includes approximately 230,000 clones, over 75% of them seen just once. Sample: PBMCs. The source of these receptors is a woman between 55 and 75 years old with lung cancer.

This clone was counted only a few times. The chain combines TRBV27 with TRBJ2-3; weak D call: TRBD2 (5 bases). Germline CDR1 is MNHEY and CDR2 is SMNVEV (reference sequence). CDR3 length: 14 residues. Trimming stripped 2 bases from V and 0 bases from J, with 6 bases between. CDR3 amino acids: CASSLGGSTDTQYF. The CDR3 region has the DNA TGTGCCAGCAGTTTAGGCGGGAGCACAGATACGCAGTATTTT.

The gene calls are TRBV27 and TRBJ2-7; D ambiguous. The germline V gene has CDR1 MNHEY and CDR2 SMNVEV (reference sequence). Trimming took 2 bases from V and 0 from J, leaving 5 bases between them. The CDR3 sequence is 13 residues long. This chain's CDR3 is CASSLAASYEQYF. CDR3 in DNA: TGTGCCAGCAGTTTAGCGGCCTCCTACGAGCAGTACTTC.

The rearrangement uses TRBV10-3 and TRBJ1-5; 10 positions agree with TRBD1. The germline V gene encodes CDR1 ENHRY and CDR2 SYGVKD. CDR3 length: 17 amino acids. J lost 2 bases, V lost 10 bases, and 14 bases had no gene match. CDR3 region: CATAGQGVANGNQPQHF. The DNA for the CDR3 is TGTGCCACCGCCGGACAGGGGGTGGCGAACGGCAATCAGCCCCAGCATTTT.

The chain is built from TRBV2 and TRBJ2-2; D is possibly TRBD2 (7 bases). Germline CDR1 SNHLY, CDR2 FYNNEI. The CDR3 is 17 residues long. V lost 2 bases and J lost 3, with 16 bases in between. This chain's CDR3 is CASSERRAGAHTGELFF. DNA of the CDR3: TGTGCCAGCAGTGAACGTCGGGCGGGGGCCCACACCGGGGAGCTGTTTTTT.

V usage is TRBV11-3 and J usage is TRBJ1-5; TRBD1 might be the D (6 bases). V was clipped by 6 bases and J by 7 bases, with 22 bases between them. This CDR3 has 16 amino acids. The germline gives CDR1 SGHNT, CDR2 YENEEA. CDR3 nucleotides: TGTGCCAGCAGGCCCCACCGGGACACCTGGGGGCAGCCCCAGCATTTT. Encoded protein: CASRPHRDTWGQPQHF.

The chain has TRBV3-1 (or the pseudogene TRBV3-2) and TRBJ2-7, with 7 bases identical to TRBD1. The CDR3 totals 13 residues. Germline V gene lookup returns CDR1 LGHDT and CDR2 YNNKEL (reference sequence). The junction had 9 bases not matched to a gene; V was cut back by 6 bases and J by 7 bases. This chain's CDR3 is CASRGTGEREQYF. The DNA of the CDR3 is TGTGCCAGCAGGGGCACAGGGGAACGAGAGCAGTACTTC.

The rearrangement links TRBV18 to TRBJ2-7, with D possibly being TRBD2 (6 bases). V was pared by 3 bases and J by 1 base, with 10 bases between. Germline V lookup: CDR1 KGHSH, CDR2 LQKENI. The length of the CDR3 is 14 residues. The CDR3 bases are TGTGCCAGCTCACCGGGAGGATCGTCCTACGAGCAGTACTTC. This codes for CASSPGGSSYEQYF.

This chain uses TRBV3-1 (or the pseudogene TRBV3-2) with TRBJ2-7; D is unresolved. The CDR3 is made up of 12 amino acids. With 5 bases removed from V and 2 bases from J, the gap between germline ends came to 7 bases. Germline V gene data show CDR1 as LGHDT and CDR2 as YNNKEL (reference sequence). The CDR3 DNA sequence: TGTGCCAGCAGCGGCAGCCCCTACGAGCAGTACTTC. Protein: CASSGSPYEQYF.

The rearrangement joins TRBV18 to TRBJ1-1; 8 bases agree with TRBD1. The trim removed 5 bases at V and 5 bases at J, leaving 4 bases unmatched. There are 13 residues in the CDR3. The germline gives CDR1 KGHSH, CDR2 LQKENI. This chain's CDR3 is CASSNGQGTEAFF. CDR3 DNA sequence: TGTGCCAGCTCAAACGGACAGGGAACTGAAGCTTTCTTT.

The V gene is TRBV2, the J gene TRBJ2-7, with D tentatively TRBD1 (5 bases). There are 15 residues in the CDR3. The V end lost 2 bases, the J end lost 5 bases, and 16 bases lay between the germline ends. Germline assignment: CDR1 SNHLY and CDR2 FYNNEI. CDR3 region: CASSEWSPGLDEQYF. CDR3 in DNA: TGTGCCAGCAGTGAATGGTCCCCAGGGTTGGACGAGCAGTACTTC.

CDR3 loop: CAGGLAGAHEQYF. DNA of the CDR3: TGTGCCGGAGGGCTAGCGGGGGCTCACGAGCAGTACTTC. V usage is TRBV30 and J usage is TRBJ2-7; 10 bases are shared with TRBD2. Losses at the gene ends were 8 bases for V and 5 bases for J; bases not matched to a gene: 9. Germline V gives CDR1 GTSNPN, CDR2 SVGIG (reference sequence). The CDR3 spans 13 residues.

This chain joins TRBV28 and TRBJ2-7, with 10 nucleotides matching TRBD1. V shed 1 base, J shed 6 bases, and the junction held 12 bases outside the gene matches. Germline CDR1 reads MDHEN; CDR2 reads SYDVKM. This CDR3 comprises 17 residues. CDR3 sequence: CASSLSRTGQGRGEQYF. CDR3 bases: TGTGCCAGCAGTTTATCCCGGACGGGACAGGGGAGAGGCGAGCAGTACTTC. The full variable domain, completed using reference TRBV28 and TRBJ2-7, is DVKVTQSSRYLVKRTGEKVFLECVQDMDHENMFWYRQDPGLGLRLIYFSYDVKMKEKGDIPEGYSVSREKKERFSLILESASTNQTSMYLCASSLSRTGQGRGEQYFGPGTRLTVT.

This rearrangement joins TRBV5-1 to TRBJ2-2, with D perhaps matching TRBD1 or TRBD2 (5 bases each). The CDR3 consists of 14 residues. CDR1 SGHRS and CDR2 YFSETQ come from the germline V gene. Trimming removed 3 bases at V and 9 bases at J, with 15 bases between. DNA for the CDR3: TGCGCCAGCAGCTCACTGGTGGGGGAAAGGGAGCTGTTTTTT. As protein: CASSSLVGERELFF.

The chain couples TRBV4-1 to TRBJ2-7; 7 positions agree with TRBD2. Germline V CDR1 and CDR2: MGHRA, YSYEKL. The CDR3 runs 13 residues. With 1 base clipped from V and 6 bases from J, the junction kept 3 bases outside the gene matches. The chain's CDR3 is CASSQVTGGEQYF. Here the CDR3 DNA reads TGCGCCAGCAGCCAAGTAACGGGGGGCGAGCAGTACTTC.

This chain joins TRBV6-5 and TRBJ2-7, with 9 bases that match TRBD2. This CDR3 is built from 14 residues. V was clipped by 8 bases and J by 4 bases; unmatched bases: 9. Germline V gene sequence: CDR1 MNHEY, CDR2 SVGAGI. CDR3 in DNA: TGTGCCAGCTCCGGGGCTAGCGGGGCATACGAGCAGTACTTC. The encoded protein is CASSGASGAYEQYF.

J is TRBJ2-3 and V is TRBV5-1; no definite D call. Looked up from germline, CDR1 is SGHRS and CDR2 is YFSETQ. With 1 base removed from V and 0 bases from J, the gap between germline ends came to 6 bases. The CDR3 has 14 amino acids. The chain's CDR3 is CASSLSSSTDTQYF. CDR3 DNA: TGCGCCAGCAGCTTGTCGTCTAGCACAGATACGCAGTATTTT.